Each of the 4 T cell receptor beta chains below was sequenced from the same sample in a study of OX40 agonist ivuxolimab in advanced cancers. Sequencing was performed with immunoSEQ multiplex PCR; in TCRdb, only in-frame clones are kept and a portion is missing. The sample carries under 100,000 clones, around 92% recorded once. The material was CD4+ or CD8+ T cells sorted from blood, obtained in a trial of the OX40 agonist ivuxolimab. These receptor sequences come from an adult with an advanced solid tumor such as melanoma, head and neck, liver or kidney cancer.

The rearrangement joins TRBV6-1 to TRBJ2-2, with TRBD2 matching over 7 bases. V was pared by 1 base and J by 3 bases, with 5 bases of the junction left unmatched. Germline V lookup: CDR1 MNHNS, CDR2 SASEGT. The CDR3 is 16 amino acids. The CDR3 loop is CASSEVAGVYTGELFF. The CDR3 DNA reads TGTGCCAGCAGTGAAGTCGCGGGGGTTTACACCGGGGAGCTGTTTTTT.

This sequence joins TRBV19 and TRBJ2-5, with 8 nucleotides matching TRBD2. V was clipped by 5 bases and J by 5 bases; unmatched bases: 19. Germline CDR1 is LNHDA and CDR2 is SQIVND (reference sequence). CDR3 length: 18 residues. CDR3 DNA sequence: TGTGCCAGTAGTGCCAACCAAAAAACCGGGACTAGTAGGGAGACCCAGTACTTC. It is translated as CASSANQKTGTSRETQYF.

The chain couples TRBV19 to TRBJ2-7, with TRBD1 matching over 9 bases. Germline V gene sequence: CDR1 LNHDA, CDR2 SQIVND (reference sequence). The CDR3 totals 12 residues. Losses at the gene ends were 5 bases for V and 6 bases for J; bases not matched to a gene: 2. CDR3 loop: CASSRTGAEQYF. CDR3 nucleotides: TGTGCCAGTAGTCGGACAGGGGCCGAGCAGTACTTC.

The chain's CDR3 is CASSLLAGVPTEQYF. CDR3 sequence (DNA): TGTGCCAGCAGTCTACTAGCGGGAGTTCCGACCGAGCAGTACTTC. The V and J genes are TRBV27 and TRBJ2-7, with 11 bases identical to TRBD2. The CDR3 has 15 residues. Germline trimming cut 5 bases from V and 6 bases from J; bases unmatched to any gene: 9. The V gene's germline CDR1 is MNHEY and CDR2 SMNVEV (reference sequence).